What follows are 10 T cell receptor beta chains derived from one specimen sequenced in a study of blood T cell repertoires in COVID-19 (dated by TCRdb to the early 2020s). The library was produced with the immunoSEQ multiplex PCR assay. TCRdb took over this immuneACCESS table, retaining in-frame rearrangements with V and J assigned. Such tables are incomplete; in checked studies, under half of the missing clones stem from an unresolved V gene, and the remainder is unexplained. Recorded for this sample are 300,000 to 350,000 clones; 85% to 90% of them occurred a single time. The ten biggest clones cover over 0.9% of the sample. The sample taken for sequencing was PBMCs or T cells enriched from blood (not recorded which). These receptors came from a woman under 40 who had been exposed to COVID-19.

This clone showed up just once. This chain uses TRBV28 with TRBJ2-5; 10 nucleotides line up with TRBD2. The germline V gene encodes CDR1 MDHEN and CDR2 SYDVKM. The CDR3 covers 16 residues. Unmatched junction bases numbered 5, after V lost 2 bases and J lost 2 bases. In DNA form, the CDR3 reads TGTGCCAGCAGTTTACTAGCGGGAGACCTTCAAGAGACCCAGTACTTC. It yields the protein CASSLLAGDLQETQYF. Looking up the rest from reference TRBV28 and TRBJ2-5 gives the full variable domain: DVKVTQSSRYLVKRTGEKVFLECVQDMDHENMFWYRQDPGLGLRLIYFSYDVKMKEKGDIPEGYSVSREKKERFSLILESASTNQTSMYLCASSLLAGDLQETQYFGPGTRLLVL.

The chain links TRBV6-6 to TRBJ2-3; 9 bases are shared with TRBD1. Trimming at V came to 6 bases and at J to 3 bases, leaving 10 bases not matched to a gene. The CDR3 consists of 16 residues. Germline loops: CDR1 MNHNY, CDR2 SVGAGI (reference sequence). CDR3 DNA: TGTGCCAGCAGGAGGGGACAGGGCCCATCGACAGATACGCAGTATTTT. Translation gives CASRRGQGPSTDTQYF.

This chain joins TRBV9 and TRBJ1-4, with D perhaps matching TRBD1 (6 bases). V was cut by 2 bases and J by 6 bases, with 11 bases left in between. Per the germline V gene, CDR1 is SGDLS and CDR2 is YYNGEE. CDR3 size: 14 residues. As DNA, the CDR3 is TGTGCCAGCAGCGTCCCAGGGGCGGATGAAAAACTGTTTTTT. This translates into CASSVPGADEKLFF.

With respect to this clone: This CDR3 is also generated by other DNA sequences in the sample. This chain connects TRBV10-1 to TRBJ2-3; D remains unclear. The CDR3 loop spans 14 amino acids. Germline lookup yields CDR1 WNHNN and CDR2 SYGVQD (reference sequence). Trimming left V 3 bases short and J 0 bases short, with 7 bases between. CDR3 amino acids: CASSDGTSTDTQYF. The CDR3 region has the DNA TGCGCCAGCAGTGACGGTACTAGCACAGATACGCAGTATTTT.

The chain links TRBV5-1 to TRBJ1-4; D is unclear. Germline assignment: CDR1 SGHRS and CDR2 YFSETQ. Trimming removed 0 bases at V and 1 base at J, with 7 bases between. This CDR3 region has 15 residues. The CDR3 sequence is CASSLASGTNEKLFF. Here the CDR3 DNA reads TGCGCCAGCAGCTTGGCTTCGGGAACTAATGAAAAACTGTTTTTT.

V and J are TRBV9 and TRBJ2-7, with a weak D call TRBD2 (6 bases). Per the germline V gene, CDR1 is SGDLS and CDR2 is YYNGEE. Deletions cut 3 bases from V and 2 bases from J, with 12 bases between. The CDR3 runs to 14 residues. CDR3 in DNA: TGTGCCAGCAGCGAGGGGCCGGGAGCCTACGAGCAGTACTTC. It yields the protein CASSEGPGAYEQYF.

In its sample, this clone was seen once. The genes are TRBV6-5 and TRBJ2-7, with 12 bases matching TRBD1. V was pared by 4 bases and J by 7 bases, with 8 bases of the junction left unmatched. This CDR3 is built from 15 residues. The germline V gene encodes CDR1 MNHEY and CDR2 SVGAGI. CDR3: CASSWDRGLGGEQYF. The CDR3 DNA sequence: TGTGCCAGCAGTTGGGACAGGGGGCTGGGGGGAGAGCAGTACTTC.

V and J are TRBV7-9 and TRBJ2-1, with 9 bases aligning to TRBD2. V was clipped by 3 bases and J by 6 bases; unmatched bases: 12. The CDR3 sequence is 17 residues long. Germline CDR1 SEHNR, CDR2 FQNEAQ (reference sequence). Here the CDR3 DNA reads TGTGCCAGCAGCTTTTCGATGGGACTAGCTATAGGCAATGAGCAGTTCTTC. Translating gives CASSFSMGLAIGNEQFF.

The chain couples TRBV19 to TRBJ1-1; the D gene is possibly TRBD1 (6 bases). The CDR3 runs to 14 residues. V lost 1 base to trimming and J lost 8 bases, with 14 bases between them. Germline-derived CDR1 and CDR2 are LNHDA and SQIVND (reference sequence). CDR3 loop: CASSIVGGLSEAFF. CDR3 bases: TGTGCCAGTAGTATAGTGGGGGGGCTATCGGAAGCTTTCTTT.

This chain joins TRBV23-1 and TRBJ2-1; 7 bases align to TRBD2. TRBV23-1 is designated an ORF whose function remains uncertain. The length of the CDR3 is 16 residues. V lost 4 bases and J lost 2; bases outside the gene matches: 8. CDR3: CASSPRPSGTYNEQFF. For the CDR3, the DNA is TGCGCCAGCAGTCCCCGCCCTAGCGGCACCTACAATGAGCAGTTCTTC.